One T cell receptor beta chain is described in this entry. What it binds is not known. The library was made from cDNA and included unique molecular identifiers. T cells, about 0.85 to 11 million of them, yielded approximately 500,000 cDNA molecules. TCRdb independently ran MiXCR on the PCR reads; one entry per CDR3 protein. The table lists approximately 770,000 distinct CDR3 sequences, roughly 46% of them singletons. The sample is drawn from a study of post-analysis software for immune sequencing data. Study as a whole: Patients with relapsing-remitting, secondary progressive and progressive-relapsing multiple sclerosis courses were all represented.

Per the germline V gene, CDR1 is ENHRY and CDR2 is SYGVKD. Trimming shortened V by 7 bases and J by 2 bases, and 10 bases separated the two germline ends. This CDR3 has 13 residues. Study-wide results and caveats: Significantly decreased normalized Chao1 diversity was recorded for multiple sclerosis patients relative to controls. Batch-matched samples strongly co-clustered by F measure. Compared with controls, patients had more of roughly five TRBV segments, including TRBV5-6, TRBV5-1 and TRBV20-1.

This sequence was found in a girl aged 10 to 17 with multiple sclerosis. What was sequenced was blood. The chain employs TRBV10-3 and TRBJ2-3; the D is unclear. The CDR3 DNA reads TGTGCCATCACCGACTCTAACACAGATACGCAGTATTTT. Encoded protein: CAITDSNTDTQYF.